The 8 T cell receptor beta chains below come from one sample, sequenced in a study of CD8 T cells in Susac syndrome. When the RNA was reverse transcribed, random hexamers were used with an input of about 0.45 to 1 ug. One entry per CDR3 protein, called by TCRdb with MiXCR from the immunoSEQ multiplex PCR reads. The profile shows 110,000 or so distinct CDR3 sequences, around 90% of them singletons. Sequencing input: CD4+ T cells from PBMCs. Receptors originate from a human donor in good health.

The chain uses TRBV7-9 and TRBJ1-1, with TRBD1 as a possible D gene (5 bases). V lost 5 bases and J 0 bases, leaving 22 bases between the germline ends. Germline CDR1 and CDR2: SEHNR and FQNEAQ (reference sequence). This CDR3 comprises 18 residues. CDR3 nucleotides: TGTGCCAGCAGCCAATACAGGCGAACCCCAATCATGAACACTGAAGCTTTCTTT. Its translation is CASSQYRRTPIMNTEAFF. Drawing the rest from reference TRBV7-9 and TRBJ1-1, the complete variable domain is DTGVSQNPRHKITKRGQNVTFRCDPISEHNRLYWYRQTLGQGPEFLTYFQNEAQLEKSRLLSDRFSAERPKGSFSTLEIQRTEQGDSAMYLCASSQYRRTPIMNTEAFFGQGTRLTVV.

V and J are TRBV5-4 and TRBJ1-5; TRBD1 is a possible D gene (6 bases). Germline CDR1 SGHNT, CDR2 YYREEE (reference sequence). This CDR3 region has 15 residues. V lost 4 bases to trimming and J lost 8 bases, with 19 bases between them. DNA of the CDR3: TGTGCCAGCAGCCCACTAGCAGGGGTAATCGAGCCCCAGCATTTT. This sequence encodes CASSPLAGVIEPQHF.

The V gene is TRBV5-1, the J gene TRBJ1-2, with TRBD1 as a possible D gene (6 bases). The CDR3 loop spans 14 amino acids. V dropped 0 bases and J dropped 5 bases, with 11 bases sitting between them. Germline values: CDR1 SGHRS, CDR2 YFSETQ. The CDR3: CASSLESRGYGYTF. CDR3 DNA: TGCGCCAGCAGCTTGGAGAGCAGGGGATATGGCTACACCTTC.

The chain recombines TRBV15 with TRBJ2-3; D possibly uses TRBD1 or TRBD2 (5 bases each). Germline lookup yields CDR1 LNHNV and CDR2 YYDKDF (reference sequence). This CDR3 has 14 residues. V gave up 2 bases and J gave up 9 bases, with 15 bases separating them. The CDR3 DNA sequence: TGTGCCACCAGCAGAAACCCTAGTGAGGGGACGCAGTATTTT. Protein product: CATSRNPSEGTQYF.

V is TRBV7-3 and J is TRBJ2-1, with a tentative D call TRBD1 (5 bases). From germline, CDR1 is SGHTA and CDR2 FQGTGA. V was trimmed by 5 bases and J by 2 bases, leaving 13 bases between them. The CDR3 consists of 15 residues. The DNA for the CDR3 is TGTGCCAGCAGCCCTGGGGTAGGGGCCTACAATGAGCAGTTCTTC. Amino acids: CASSPGVGAYNEQFF.

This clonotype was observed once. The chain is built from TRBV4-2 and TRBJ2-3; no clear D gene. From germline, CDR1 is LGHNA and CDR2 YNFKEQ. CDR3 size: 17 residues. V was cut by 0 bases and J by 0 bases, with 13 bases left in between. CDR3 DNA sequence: TGTGCCAGCAGCCAAGAACCCAGCCCCCTTAGCACAGATACGCAGTATTTT. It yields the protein CASSQEPSPLSTDTQYF.

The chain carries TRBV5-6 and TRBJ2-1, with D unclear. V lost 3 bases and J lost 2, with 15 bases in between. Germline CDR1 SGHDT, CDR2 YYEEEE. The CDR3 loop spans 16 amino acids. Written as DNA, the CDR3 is TGTGCCAGCAGCTCTGTACTTTATTCCGCCTACAATGAGCAGTTCTTC. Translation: CASSSVLYSAYNEQFF.

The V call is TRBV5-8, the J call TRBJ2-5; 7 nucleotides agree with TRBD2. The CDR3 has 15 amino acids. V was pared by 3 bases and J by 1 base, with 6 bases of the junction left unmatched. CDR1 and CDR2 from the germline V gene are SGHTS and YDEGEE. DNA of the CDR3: TGTGCCAGCAGCTCAGTGGGGGGGTTCCAAGAGACCCAGTACTTC. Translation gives CASSSVGGFQETQYF.